The rows below give T cell receptor beta chains drawn from one sample of a study of blood T cell repertoires in COVID-19. Libraries were prepared by immunoSEQ multiplex PCR; TCRdb keeps only in-frame clonotypes and omits some of them. The profile covers some 130,000 clones, with around 80% appearing a single time and roughly 11% taken by the ten largest. Sequenced input: peripheral blood. These receptors all come from a man aged 55 to 70 who had recovered from COVID-19. The CDR3 runs from the conserved cysteine through the conserved F or W. Clone size appears in some rows only: once, few, many, or a class for an expanded clone.

v_gene: TRBV5-5; abundance: .; j_gene: TRBJ2-3; len: 15; CDR3aa: CASSWTGTGTDTQYF
v_gene: TRBV28; abundance: .; j_gene: TRBJ1-5; len: 14; CDR3aa: CASSFRTGRQPQHF
v_gene: TRBV7-3; abundance: few; j_gene: TRBJ2-2; len: 16; CDR3aa: CASSLMGLGGTGELFF
v_gene: TRBV4-1; abundance: .; j_gene: TRBJ1-1; len: 13; CDR3aa: CASTTRLNTEAFF
v_gene: TRBV7-2; abundance: .; j_gene: TRBJ1-3; len: 16; CDR3aa: CASSPPGATSGNTIYF
v_gene: TRBV18; abundance: .; j_gene: TRBJ1-4; len: 15; CDR3aa: CASSLAWGANEKLFF
v_gene: TRBV12-3/TRBV12-4; abundance: .; j_gene: TRBJ2-5; len: 13; CDR3aa: CASSEGHRETQYF
v_gene: TRBV14; abundance: .; j_gene: TRBJ1-4; len: 14; CDR3aa: CASSQGLDNEKLFF
v_gene: TRBV6-2/TRBV6-3; abundance: .; j_gene: TRBJ1-5; len: 21; CDR3aa: CASSYSRSGRVEIRRDQPQHF
v_gene: TRBV28; abundance: .; j_gene: TRBJ1-3; len: 11; CDR3aa: CASSVRYTIYF
v_gene: TRBV28; abundance: .; j_gene: TRBJ2-2; len: 15; CDR3aa: CASTPETGGTGELFF
v_gene: TRBV6-8; abundance: .; j_gene: TRBJ2-1; len: 14; CDR3aa: CASRLRDNYNEQFF
v_gene: TRBV5-5; abundance: .; j_gene: TRBJ1-6; len: 14; CDR3aa: CASSFRENNSPLHF
v_gene: TRBV24-1; abundance: .; j_gene: TRBJ2-2; len: 17; CDR3aa: CATSDPRTGLNTGELFF
v_gene: TRBV7-8; abundance: .; j_gene: TRBJ1-5; len: 13; CDR3aa: CASSLDSIQPQHF
v_gene: TRBV5-8; abundance: .; j_gene: TRBJ1-1; len: 13; CDR3aa: CASSPEGKSEAFF
v_gene: TRBV7-2; abundance: .; j_gene: TRBJ2-2; len: 16; CDR3aa: CASSAGAGLSQGELFF
v_gene: TRBV9; abundance: .; j_gene: TRBJ2-3; len: 15; CDR3aa: CASSVAPVGRDTQYF
v_gene: TRBV6-2/TRBV6-3; abundance: few; j_gene: TRBJ2-1; len: 16; CDR3aa: CASSLSPGLLYNEQFF
v_gene: TRBV7-8; abundance: .; j_gene: TRBJ1-1; len: 15; CDR3aa: CASSLGKTGGLPAFF
v_gene: TRBV4-3; abundance: .; j_gene: TRBJ2-1; len: 14; CDR3aa: CASSQDVLGGEQFF
v_gene: TRBV3-1/TRBV3-2; abundance: .; j_gene: TRBJ1-3; len: 13; CDR3aa: CASSQTVFDTIYF
v_gene: TRBV5-4; abundance: .; j_gene: TRBJ2-1; len: 16; CDR3aa: CASSQGRRSGSDEQFF
v_gene: TRBV7-2; abundance: .; j_gene: TRBJ2-7; len: 13; CDR3aa: CASSPGQIYEQYF
v_gene: TRBV27; abundance: .; j_gene: TRBJ2-7; len: 17; CDR3aa: CASSSAGLAGYPYEQYF
v_gene: TRBV11-2; abundance: .; j_gene: TRBJ2-3; len: 13; CDR3aa: CASKGLDLDTQYF
v_gene: TRBV13; abundance: .; j_gene: TRBJ1-2; len: 15; CDR3aa: CASSPGQGPHYGYTF
v_gene: TRBV7-2; abundance: .; j_gene: TRBJ2-2; len: 14; CDR3aa: CATQRYSDTGELFF
v_gene: TRBV7-2; abundance: .; j_gene: TRBJ1-5; len: 15; CDR3aa: CASSKLNYSNQPQHF
v_gene: TRBV7-9; abundance: .; j_gene: TRBJ2-7; len: 14; CDR3aa: CASSPSGLSYEQYF
v_gene: TRBV9; abundance: few; j_gene: TRBJ2-3; len: 17; CDR3aa: CASSVALAGGGTDTQYF
v_gene: TRBV6-4; abundance: .; j_gene: TRBJ2-2; len: 14; CDR3aa: CASSEQGDTGELFF
v_gene: TRBV15; abundance: .; j_gene: TRBJ1-1; len: 17; CDR3aa: CATSGPNTGAPNTEAFF
v_gene: TRBV28; abundance: .; j_gene: TRBJ2-3; len: 15; CDR3aa: CASSGGGIRADTQYF
v_gene: TRBV7-6; abundance: .; j_gene: TRBJ2-1; len: 16; CDR3aa: CASSYTPGAPYNEQFF
v_gene: TRBV28; abundance: .; j_gene: TRBJ1-2; len: 15; CDR3aa: CASSLSVFAGYGYTF
v_gene: TRBV5-4; abundance: once; j_gene: TRBJ2-3; len: 15; CDR3aa: CASSSTGAPGDTQYF
v_gene: TRBV6-4; abundance: .; j_gene: TRBJ2-1; len: 16; CDR3aa: CASSDSNRGLYNEQFF
v_gene: TRBV7-8; abundance: .; j_gene: TRBJ2-7; len: 15; CDR3aa: CASSLARTGPYEQYF
v_gene: TRBV6-2/TRBV6-3; abundance: .; j_gene: TRBJ2-2; len: 15; CDR3aa: CASSSSAGVTGELFF